Listed below are T cell receptor beta chains from one sample, sequenced in a study of blood T cell repertoires in COVID-19. Generated by immunoSEQ multiplex PCR, the TCRdb table keeps only in-frame clones and is missing some. The sample has fewer than 200,000 clones; 84% are singletons. The material sequenced was peripheral blood. These receptors came from a man in his forties or fifties who had recovered from COVID-19. The CDR3 runs from the conserved cysteine through the conserved F or W. D genes are given only for firm matches. A row's size may be missing; if present it is once, few, many or a size class.

j_gene,d_gene,len,abundance,v_gene,CDR3aa,CDR3nt
TRBJ1-5,TRBD1,15,few,TRBV2,CASSEGDRYNQPQHF,TGTGCCAGCAGTGAAGGGGACAGATACAATCAGCCCCAGCATTTT
TRBJ2-5,TRBD1,16,few,TRBV7-9,CASSFAGQGGRETQYF,TGTGCCAGCAGCTTTGCAGGACAGGGTGGGAGAGAGACCCAGTACTTC
TRBJ1-3,TRBD1,15,NA,TRBV7-2,CASSISQGAGNTIYF,TGTGCCAGCAGTATCTCACAGGGGGCTGGAAACACCATATATTTT
TRBJ2-5,TRBD2,16,NA,TRBV13,CASSQRLAGGWETQYF,TGTGCCAGCAGCCAAAGACTAGCGGGGGGCTGGGAGACCCAGTACTTC
TRBJ2-3,NA,13,once,TRBV20-1,CSASLRGTDTQYF,TGCAGTGCTAGTTTGAGGGGCACAGATACGCAGTATTTT
TRBJ2-5,NA,13,NA,TRBV11-3,CASSLVGEETQYF,TGTGCCAGCAGCTTAGTCGGAGAAGAGACCCAGTACTTC
TRBJ2-7,NA,14,NA,TRBV24-1,CATSGRPTNNEQYF,TGTGCCACCAGTGGGAGACCAACGAACAACGAGCAGTACTTC
TRBJ2-1,NA,12,NA,TRBV29-1,CSVGDFYNEQFF,TGCAGCGTTGGGGACTTTTACAATGAGCAGTTCTTC
TRBJ1-1,TRBD1,17,NA,TRBV10-1,CAITTQPATGRNTEAFF,TGCGCCATCACAACTCAACCGGCGACAGGGCGAAACACTGAAGCTTTCTTT
TRBJ1-1,TRBD1,14,few,TRBV6-2/TRBV6-3,CASSTGTGYTEAFF,TGTGCCAGCAGTACCGGGACAGGCTACACTGAAGCTTTCTTT
TRBJ2-7,TRBD2,16,NA,TRBV10-1,CASSDDLGGPAYEQYF,TGCGCCAGCAGCGATGACTTGGGAGGGCCCGCCTACGAGCAGTACTTC
TRBJ2-5,TRBD1,16,NA,TRBV11-3,CASSSQTGTDQETQYF,TGTGCCAGCAGCTCACAGACCGGGACAGACCAAGAGACCCAGTACTTC
TRBJ1-2,NA,15,NA,TRBV5-4,CASSEGTTRSYGYTF,TGTGCCAGCAGCGAGGGGACTACCCGTTCCTATGGCTACACCTTC
TRBJ1-5,NA,13,NA,TRBV2,CASGWTLNQPQHF,TGTGCCAGCGGTTGGACATTAAATCAGCCCCAGCATTTT
TRBJ1-4,NA,15,NA,TRBV10-1,CASKSGGDQNEKLFF,TGCGCCAGCAAGAGCGGGGGCGACCAAAATGAAAAACTGTTTTTT
TRBJ1-5,NA,15,NA,TRBV6-5,CASSYGPQNNQPQHF,TGTGCCAGCAGTTATGGGCCGCAGAACAATCAGCCCCAGCATTTT
TRBJ1-1,NA,13,few,TRBV7-8,CASSLRTLTEAFF,TGTGCCAGCAGCTTGCGGACTCTCACTGAAGCTTTCTTT
TRBJ2-5,NA,14,once,TRBV5-4,CASSLWGREETQYF,TGTGCCAGCAGCTTGTGGGGGCGTGAGGAGACCCAGTACTTC
TRBJ1-5,NA,17,NA,TRBV27,CASSPTGGMAITQPQHF,TGTGCCAGCAGCCCAACGGGGGGGATGGCAATAACTCAGCCCCAGCATTTT
TRBJ2-3,NA,17,NA,TRBV7-2,CASSLTGAGATGDTQYF,TGTGCCAGCAGCTTAACCGGGGCGGGGGCGACCGGAGATACGCAGTATTTT
TRBJ2-7,NA,13,NA,TRBV29-1,CSVGTFSQDEQYF,TGCAGCGTTGGTACCTTCTCCCAGGACGAGCAGTACTTC
TRBJ2-7,TRBD1,15,NA,TRBV7-8,CASSSRDRGFYEQYF,TGTGCCAGCAGCTCCCGGGACAGGGGCTTCTACGAGCAGTACTTC
TRBJ2-5,NA,15,NA,TRBV19,CASSIVEGPQETQYF,TGTGCCAGTAGTATAGTGGAGGGCCCCCAAGAGACCCAGTACTTC
TRBJ1-4,NA,15,once,TRBV19,CASSNTDNPREKLFF,TGTGCCAGTAGTAACACGGACAATCCTCGCGAAAAACTGTTTTTT
TRBJ1-6,NA,14,once,TRBV27,CASSWAGLNSPLHF,TGTGCCAGCAGTTGGGCGGGGTTGAATTCACCCCTCCACTTT
TRBJ1-1,NA,12,NA,TRBV7-9,CASSLDFTEAFF,TGTGCCAGCAGCTTAGACTTCACTGAAGCTTTCTTT
TRBJ2-7,NA,16,NA,TRBV24-1,CATSEAGALGSYEQYF,TGTGCCACCAGTGAAGCAGGGGCCTTAGGCTCCTACGAGCAGTACTTC
TRBJ2-3,NA,13,NA,TRBV7-2,CASSLPVPDTQYF,TGTGCCAGCAGCTTACCCGTCCCAGATACGCAGTATTTT
TRBJ2-3,NA,18,NA,TRBV7-9,CASSLRWAGLDSTDTQYF,TGTGCCAGCAGCTTACGGTGGGCGGGACTGGATAGCACAGATACGCAGTATTTT
TRBJ2-1,NA,13,NA,TRBV9,CASSPSPYNEQFF,TGTGCCAGCAGCCCATCCCCCTACAATGAGCAGTTCTTC
TRBJ1-1,TRBD1,15,NA,TRBV3-1/TRBV3-2,CASSQGDRANTEAFF,TGTGCCAGCAGCCAAGGAGACAGGGCTAACACTGAAGCTTTCTTT
TRBJ2-7,TRBD2,16,NA,TRBV11-3,CASSLRAETSAYEQYF,TGTGCCAGCAGCTTAAGGGCAGAGACTAGCGCCTACGAGCAGTACTTC
TRBJ2-3,NA,15,NA,TRBV7-9,CASSKKGQGTDTQYF,TGTGCCAGCAGCAAAAAGGGGCAGGGCACAGATACGCAGTATTTT
TRBJ2-7,NA,13,NA,TRBV12-3/TRBV12-4,CASSSSGSYEQYF,TGTGCCAGCAGTTCCTCAGGGTCCTACGAGCAGTACTTC
TRBJ2-1,NA,16,NA,TRBV6-2/TRBV6-3,CASSRRGPLSYNEQFF,TGTGCCAGCAGTCGCAGGGGTCCCCTCTCCTACAATGAGCAGTTCTTC
TRBJ2-6,NA,17,NA,TRBV3-1/TRBV3-2,CASSRTGSSSGANVLTF,TGTGCCAGCAGCCGCACCGGGAGTAGCTCTGGGGCCAACGTCCTGACTTTC
TRBJ2-3,TRBD1,13,NA,TRBV19,CASSGDRPDTQYF,TGTGCCAGTAGTGGGGACAGACCAGATACGCAGTATTTT
TRBJ1-1,NA,13,NA,TRBV30,CAWSTQEGTEAFF,TGTGCCTGGAGTACTCAGGAGGGGACTGAAGCTTTCTTT
TRBJ1-2,NA,11,NA,TRBV2,CARKGLYGYTF,TGTGCCAGAAAGGGGCTCTATGGCTACACCTTC
TRBJ2-5,TRBD1,12,few,TRBV2,CASQGAKETQYF,TGTGCCAGCCAGGGGGCAAAAGAGACCCAGTACTTC
TRBJ1-1,NA,16,NA,TRBV15,CATSREPEAANTEAFF,TGTGCCACCAGCAGGGAACCTGAGGCCGCGAACACTGAAGCTTTCTTT